This TCR beta chain was recovered during a study of blood T cells in healthy people across ages. Study outcomes and limitations: Higher diversity and more naive CD4+ cells were features of long-lived donors, compared to aged donors.

The authors ran a second PCR of roughly 7 to 11 cycles using a sample-barcoded 5' primer and a J-beta primer mix. Tags on each cDNA molecule came from a template-switch adaptor with 12 random nucleotides. Each single sample gave us at least 2.5 million CDR3-containing paired-end reads. TCRdb itself ran the 5' RACE reads through MiXCR, one entry per CDR3 protein. The sample has 1.6 million or so distinct CDR3 sequences, 34% seen once. Each donor was a healthy Caucasian individual from Russia, aged roughly 6 to 90. This clonotype occurred many times. Its cognate antigen is unknown. The TCR comes from a woman aged 30 to 39 in good health. The sample taken for sequencing was blood.

As DNA, the CDR3 is TGTGCCAGCAGCTTAGCGGCGGGATTCTCTGGGGCCAACGTCCTGACTTTC. Translation gives CASSLAAGFSGANVLTF. The chain is built from TRBV7-6 and TRBJ2-6; D may be TRBD2 (6 bases). Trimming left V 0 bases short and J 0 bases short, with 9 bases between. CDR1 and CDR2 from the germline V gene are SGHVS and FNYEAQ. The CDR3 covers 17 residues.